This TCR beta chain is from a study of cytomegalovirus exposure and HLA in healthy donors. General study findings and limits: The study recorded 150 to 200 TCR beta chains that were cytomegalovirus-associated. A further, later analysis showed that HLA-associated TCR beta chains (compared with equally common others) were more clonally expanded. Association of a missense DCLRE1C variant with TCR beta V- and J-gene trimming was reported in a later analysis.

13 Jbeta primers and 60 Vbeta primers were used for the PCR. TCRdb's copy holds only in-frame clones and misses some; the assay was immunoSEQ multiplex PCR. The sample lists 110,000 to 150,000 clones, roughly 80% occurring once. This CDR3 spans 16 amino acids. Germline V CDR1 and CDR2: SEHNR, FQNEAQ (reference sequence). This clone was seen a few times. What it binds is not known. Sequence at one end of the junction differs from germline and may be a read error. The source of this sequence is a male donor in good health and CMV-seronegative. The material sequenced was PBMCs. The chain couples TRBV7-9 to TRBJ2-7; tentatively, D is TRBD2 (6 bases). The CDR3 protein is CSSSPLGGAGSYEQYF. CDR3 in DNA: TGTTCCAGCAGCCCCCTTGGCGGGGCGGGGTCATACGAGCAGTACTTC.